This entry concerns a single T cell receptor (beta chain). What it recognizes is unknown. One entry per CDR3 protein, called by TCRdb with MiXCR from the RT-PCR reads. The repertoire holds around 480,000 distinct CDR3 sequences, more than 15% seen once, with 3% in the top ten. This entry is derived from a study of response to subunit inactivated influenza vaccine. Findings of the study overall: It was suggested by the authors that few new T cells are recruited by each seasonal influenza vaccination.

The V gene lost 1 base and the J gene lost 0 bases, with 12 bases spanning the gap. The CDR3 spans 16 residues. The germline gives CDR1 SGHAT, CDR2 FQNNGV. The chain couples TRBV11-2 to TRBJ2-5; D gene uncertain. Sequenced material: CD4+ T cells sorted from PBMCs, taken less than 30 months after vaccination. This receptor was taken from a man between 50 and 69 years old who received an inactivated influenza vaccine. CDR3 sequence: CASSLGAPWYQETQYF. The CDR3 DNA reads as TGTGCCAGCAGCTTAGGCGCCCCTTGGTACCAAGAGACCCAGTACTTC.